These 17 T cell receptor beta chains were sequenced from one sample in a study of blood T cell repertoires in COVID-19. Assay: immunoSEQ multiplex PCR; the TCRdb copy retains only in-frame clones and omits some. The table lists 150,000 to 200,000 clones, approximately 73% of them singletons. Sequenced sample: PBMCs or T cells enriched from blood (not recorded which). These receptors came from a woman in her fifties or sixties with acute COVID-19.

The chain has TRBV13 and TRBJ2-2; 7 bases match TRBD1. CDR3 size: 19 residues. Germline V gene sequence: CDR1 PRHDT, CDR2 FYEKMQ (reference sequence). Trimming took 4 bases from V and 2 from J; bases not matched to a gene: 16. CDR3 sequence reads: CASSSLQDTTGANTGELFF. CDR3 sequence (DNA): TGTGCCAGCAGCTCATTACAGGACACCACAGGGGCCAACACCGGGGAGCTGTTTTTT.

Worth noting for this clone: This sequence may be a read error, since a much larger clone differs from it by one base. In the same sample, other DNA sequences code for this CDR3. This chain connects TRBV6-4 to TRBJ2-3; tentatively, D is TRBD2 (6 bases). The germline V gene has CDR1 MRHNA and CDR2 SNTAGT. V lost 6 bases, J lost 0 bases, and 10 bases lay in between. The CDR3 spans 14 residues. The CDR3 coding sequence is TGTGCCAGCAGCCCGACTAGTAGCACAGATACGCAGTATTTT. This translates into CASSPTSSTDTQYF.

This clone was seen at least ten times. The genes are TRBV29-1 and TRBJ2-1; maybe TRBD2 (6 bases). This CDR3 comprises 13 residues. The V end was cut by 4 bases, the J end by 9 bases, with 16 bases between. The germline gives CDR1 SQVTM, CDR2 ANQGSEA. The CDR3 spells CSVVGGLAGEQFF. CDR3 sequence (DNA): TGCAGCGTTGTTGGGGGACTTGCGGGTGAGCAGTTCTTC.

V is TRBV9 and J is TRBJ1-2, with D maybe TRBD1 (5 bases). V lost 2 bases, J lost 3 bases, and 8 bases lay in between. The CDR3 has 13 residues. Germline values: CDR1 SGDLS, CDR2 YYNGEE. In DNA, the CDR3 is TGTGCCAGCAGCGTGGCGGGGCACTATGGCTACACCTTC. Its translation is CASSVAGHYGYTF.

The V call is TRBV28, the J call TRBJ1-4; a weak D match, TRBD1 (5 bases). There are 15 residues in the CDR3. V was cut by 6 bases and J by 3 bases, with 14 bases left in between. Germline V gene data show CDR1 as MDHEN and CDR2 as SYDVKM. The CDR3 loop reads CASRFQGPPNEKLFF. The CDR3 DNA reads as TGTGCCAGCAGATTTCAGGGTCCGCCTAATGAAAAACTGTTTTTT.

The V gene is TRBV5-5, the J gene TRBJ1-1; TRBD1 aligns across 12 bases. Looked up from germline, CDR1 is SGHKS and CDR2 is YYEKEE (reference sequence). CDR3 length: 17 amino acids. V trimming: 4 bases; J trimming: 5 bases; junction bases outside the gene matches: 12. As DNA, the CDR3 is TGTGCCAGCAGCCTCCGGGACAGGGGGCTATGGGGTACTGAAGCTTTCTTT. Its translation: CASSLRDRGLWGTEAFF.

The rearrangement links TRBV19 to TRBJ2-2, with a weak D call TRBD2 (6 bases). Germline CDR1 is LNHDA and CDR2 is SQIVND (reference sequence). CDR3 length: 14 residues. Trimming removed 7 bases at V and 4 bases at J, with 13 bases between. CDR3 bases: TGTGCCAGTAACCCGGACTACTCCACCGGGGAGCTGTTTTTT. Translation: CASNPDYSTGELFF.

The chain recombines TRBV28 with TRBJ2-2; TRBD1 agrees at 11 bases. Per germline, CDR1 MDHEN and CDR2 SYDVKM. Trimming at V came to 4 bases and at J to 5 bases, leaving 0 bases not matched to a gene. The CDR3 consists of 14 residues. DNA for the CDR3: TGTGCCAGCAGTTGGGACAGGGGGACCGGGGAGCTGTTTTTT. Protein sequence: CASSWDRGTGELFF.

V gene TRBV7-2 combines with J gene TRBJ1-5, with unresolved D. This CDR3 contains 13 residues. The V gene lost 5 bases and the J gene lost 4 bases, with 9 bases spanning the gap. Looked up from germline, CDR1 is SGHTA and CDR2 is FQGNSA. The CDR3 nucleotides are TGTGCCAGCAGCCCAGACGGGAATCAGCCCCAGCATTTT. Protein product: CASSPDGNQPQHF.

The J gene is TRBJ2-5, the V gene TRBV5-1; the match to TRBD2 covers 8 bases. Trimming cost V 1 base and J 0 bases; bases outside gene matches: 5. The CDR3 runs to 16 residues. The V gene's germline CDR1 is SGHRS and CDR2 YFSETQ. The CDR3 protein is CASSLRPGGDQETQYF. Here the CDR3 DNA reads TGCGCCAGCAGCTTGAGACCGGGGGGGGACCAAGAGACCCAGTACTTC.

This chain links TRBV4-3 with TRBJ2-1; TRBD2 agrees at 9 bases. CDR3 size: 17 residues. J was trimmed by 4 bases and V by 3 bases; bases with no gene match: 10. CDR1 and CDR2 (germline): LGHNA, YSLEER. The CDR3 sequence: CASSQALGTSRYNEQFF. CDR3 bases: TGCGCCAGCAGCCAGGCCCTCGGGACTAGCCGATACAATGAGCAGTTCTTC.

This clone was detected once. The chain carries TRBV28 and TRBJ1-1, with unresolved D. The CDR3 consists of 16 residues. V was pared by 5 bases and J by 2 bases, with 18 bases between. CDR1 is MDHEN and CDR2 is SYDVKM in the germline V gene. In nucleotides, the CDR3 is TGTGCCAGCAGTCCCCATACCACAGATACAAACACTGAAGCTTTCTTT. It translates to CASSPHTTDTNTEAFF. The full variable domain, in which reference TRBV28 and TRBJ1-1 provide the parts outside the CDR3, is DVKVTQSSRYLVKRTGEKVFLECVQDMDHENMFWYRQDPGLGLRLIYFSYDVKMKEKGDIPEGYSVSREKKERFSLILESASTNQTSMYLCASSPHTTDTNTEAFFGQGTRLTVV.

V usage is TRBV3-1 (or the pseudogene TRBV3-2) and J usage is TRBJ1-6, with 11 bases lining up with TRBD1. The length of the CDR3 is 15 residues. J was trimmed by 8 bases and V by 4 bases; bases with no gene match: 4. The germline V gene encodes CDR1 LGHDT and CDR2 YNNKEL (reference sequence). The chain's CDR3 is CASSPRTGGDSPLHF. As DNA, the CDR3 is TGTGCCAGCAGCCCCCGGACAGGGGGCGATTCACCCCTCCACTTT.

The V call is TRBV28, the J call TRBJ2-5, with D maybe TRBD1 (5 bases). Germline CDR1 and CDR2: MDHEN and SYDVKM. Trimming shortened V by 5 bases and J by 1 base, and 11 bases separated the two germline ends. The CDR3 consists of 14 residues. As DNA, the CDR3 is TGTGCCAGCAGTCCCCAGGGTCTCCAAGAGACCCAGTACTTC. Translation: CASSPQGLQETQYF.

The V and J genes are TRBV3-1 (or the pseudogene TRBV3-2) and TRBJ2-3; 9 bases fit TRBD2. Germline V gene data show CDR1 as LGHDT and CDR2 as YNNKEL (reference sequence). This CDR3 comprises 17 residues. The ends lost 1 base at V and 6 bases at J; junction bases unmatched: 11. DNA of the CDR3: TGTGCCAGCAGCCAAGGTGCTAGCGGGGCCATCCGGGATACGCAGTATTTT. This translates into CASSQGASGAIRDTQYF.

J is TRBJ2-3 and V is TRBV11-2; D ambiguous. This CDR3 has 15 residues. CDR1 is SGHAT, CDR2 FQNNGV, per germline. V was clipped by 1 base and J by 4 bases, with 12 bases between them. CDR3 sequence reads: CASSLGLVGSDTQYF. Written as DNA, the CDR3 is TGTGCCAGCAGCTTAGGGCTAGTCGGCTCAGATACGCAGTATTTT.

The chain has TRBV30 and TRBJ1-6; D is perhaps TRBD1 (5 bases). Trimming took 2 bases from V and 7 from J, leaving 9 bases between them. CDR1 and CDR2 (germline): GTSNPN, SVGIG (reference sequence). The CDR3 has 13 residues. CDR3 nucleotides: TGTGCCTGGAGTACGGGGGGAAATTCACCCCTCCACTTT. Its protein product is CAWSTGGNSPLHF.